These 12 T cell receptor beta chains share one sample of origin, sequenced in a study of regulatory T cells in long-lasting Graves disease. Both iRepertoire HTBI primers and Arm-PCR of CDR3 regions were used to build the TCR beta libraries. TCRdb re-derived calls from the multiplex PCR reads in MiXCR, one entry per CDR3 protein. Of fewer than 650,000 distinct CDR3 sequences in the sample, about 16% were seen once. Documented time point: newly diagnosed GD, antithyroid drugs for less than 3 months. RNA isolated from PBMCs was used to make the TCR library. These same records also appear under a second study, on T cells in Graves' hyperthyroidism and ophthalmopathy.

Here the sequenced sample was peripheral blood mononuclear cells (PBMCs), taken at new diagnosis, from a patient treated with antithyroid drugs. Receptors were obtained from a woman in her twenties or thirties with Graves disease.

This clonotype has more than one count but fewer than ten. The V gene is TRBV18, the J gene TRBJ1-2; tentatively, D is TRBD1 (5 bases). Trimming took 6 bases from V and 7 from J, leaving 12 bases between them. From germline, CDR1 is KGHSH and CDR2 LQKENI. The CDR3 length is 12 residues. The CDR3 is CASSRDPSGYTF. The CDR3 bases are TGTGCCAGCTCTCGGGACCCTAGTGGCTACACCTTC.

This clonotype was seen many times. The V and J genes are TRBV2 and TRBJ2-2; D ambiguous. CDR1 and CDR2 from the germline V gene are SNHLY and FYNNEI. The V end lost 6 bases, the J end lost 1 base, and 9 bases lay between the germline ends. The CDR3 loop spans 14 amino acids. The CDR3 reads CASSVGQNTGELFF. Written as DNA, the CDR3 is TGTGCCAGCAGCGTCGGGCAGAACACCGGGGAGCTGTTTTTT.

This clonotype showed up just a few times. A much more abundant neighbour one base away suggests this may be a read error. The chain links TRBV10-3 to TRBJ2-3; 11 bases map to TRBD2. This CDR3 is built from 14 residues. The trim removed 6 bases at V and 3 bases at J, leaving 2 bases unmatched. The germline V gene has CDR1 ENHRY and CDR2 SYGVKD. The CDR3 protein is CAISPSGRTDTQYF. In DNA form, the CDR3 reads TGTGCCATCAGCCCTAGCGGGAGGACAGATACGCAGTATTTT.

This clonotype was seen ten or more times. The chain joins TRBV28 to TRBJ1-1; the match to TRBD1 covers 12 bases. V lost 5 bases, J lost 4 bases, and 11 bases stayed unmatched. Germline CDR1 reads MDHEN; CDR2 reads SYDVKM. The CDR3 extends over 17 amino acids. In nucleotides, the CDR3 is TGTGCCAGCAGTGAACCAGGGACAGGGGGCGCTGGCACTGAAGCTTTCTTT. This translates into CASSEPGTGGAGTEAFF.

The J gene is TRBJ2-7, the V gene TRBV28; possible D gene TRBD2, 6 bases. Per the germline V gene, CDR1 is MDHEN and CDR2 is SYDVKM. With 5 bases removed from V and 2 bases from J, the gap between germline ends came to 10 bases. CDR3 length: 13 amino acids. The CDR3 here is CASSRGFTYEQYF. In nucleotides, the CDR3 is TGTGCCAGCAGTCGGGGGTTCACCTACGAGCAGTACTTC.

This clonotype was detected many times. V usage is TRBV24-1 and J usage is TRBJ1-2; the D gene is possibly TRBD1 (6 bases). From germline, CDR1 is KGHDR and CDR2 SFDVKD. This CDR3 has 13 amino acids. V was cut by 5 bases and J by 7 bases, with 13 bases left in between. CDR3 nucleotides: TGTGCCACCAGTGCAGGGGCCTCTATTGGCTACACCTTC. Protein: CATSAGASIGYTF.

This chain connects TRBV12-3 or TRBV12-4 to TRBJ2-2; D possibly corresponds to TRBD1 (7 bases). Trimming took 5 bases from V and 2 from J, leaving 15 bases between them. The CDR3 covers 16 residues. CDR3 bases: TGTGCCAGCAGTACACGCGGGACAGTTAACACCGGGGAGCTGTTTTTT. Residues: CASSTRGTVNTGELFF.

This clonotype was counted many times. CDR3 residues: CSARGVAGGGETQYF. In nucleotides, the CDR3 is TGCAGTGCTAGAGGGGTGGCGGGAGGGGGTGAGACCCAGTACTTC. This chain joins TRBV20-1 and TRBJ2-5; 9 bases match TRBD2. In germline, CDR1 is DFQATT, CDR2 SNEGSKA (reference sequence). CDR3 length equals 15 residues. V lost 1 base to trimming and J lost 5 bases; unmatched junction nucleotides: 8.

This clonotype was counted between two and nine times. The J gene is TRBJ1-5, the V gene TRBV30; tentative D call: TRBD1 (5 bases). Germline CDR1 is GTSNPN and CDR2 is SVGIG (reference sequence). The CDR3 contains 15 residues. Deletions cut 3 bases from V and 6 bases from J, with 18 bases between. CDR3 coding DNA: TGTGCCTGGAGCACACAGGTGGAGGGTGGTCAGCCCCAGCATTTT. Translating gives CAWSTQVEGGQPQHF.

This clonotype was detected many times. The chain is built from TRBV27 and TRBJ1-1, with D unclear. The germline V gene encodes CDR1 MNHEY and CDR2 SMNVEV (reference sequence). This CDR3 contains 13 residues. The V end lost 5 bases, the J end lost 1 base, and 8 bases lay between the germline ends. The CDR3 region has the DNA TGTGCCAGCAGTATGACGGAGAACACTGAAGCTTTCTTT. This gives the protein CASSMTENTEAFF.

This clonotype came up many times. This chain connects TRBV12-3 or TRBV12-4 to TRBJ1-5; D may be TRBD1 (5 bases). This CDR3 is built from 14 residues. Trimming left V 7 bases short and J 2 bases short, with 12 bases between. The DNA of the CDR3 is TGTGCCAGCACCTACTTGGGGGGCAATCAGCCCCAGCATTTT. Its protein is CASTYLGGNQPQHF.

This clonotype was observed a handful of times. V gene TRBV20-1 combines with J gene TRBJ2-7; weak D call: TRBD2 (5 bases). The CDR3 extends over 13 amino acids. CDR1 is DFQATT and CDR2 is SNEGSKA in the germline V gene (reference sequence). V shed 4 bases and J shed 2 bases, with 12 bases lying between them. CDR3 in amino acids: CSAKRTGAYEQYF. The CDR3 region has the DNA TGCAGTGCTAAAAGGACCGGGGCCTACGAGCAGTACTTC.